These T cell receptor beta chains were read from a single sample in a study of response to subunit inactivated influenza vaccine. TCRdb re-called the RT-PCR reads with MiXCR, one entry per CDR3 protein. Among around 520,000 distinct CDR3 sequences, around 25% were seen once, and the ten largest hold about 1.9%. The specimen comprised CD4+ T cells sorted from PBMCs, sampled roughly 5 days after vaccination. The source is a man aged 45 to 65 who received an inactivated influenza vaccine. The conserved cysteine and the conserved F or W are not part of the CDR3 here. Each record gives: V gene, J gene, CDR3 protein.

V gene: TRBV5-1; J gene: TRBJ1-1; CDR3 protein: ASSLEPVNTEAF
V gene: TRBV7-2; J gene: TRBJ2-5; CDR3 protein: ASSLDAGVTTQY
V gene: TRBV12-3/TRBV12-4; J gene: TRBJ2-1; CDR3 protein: ASSLDRDRSYNEQF
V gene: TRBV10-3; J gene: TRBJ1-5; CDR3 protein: ATSRDRGDQPQH
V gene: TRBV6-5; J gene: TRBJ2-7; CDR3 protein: ASSYSSGDSYEQY
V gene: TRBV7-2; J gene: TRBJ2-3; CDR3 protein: ASSFDKGDTQY
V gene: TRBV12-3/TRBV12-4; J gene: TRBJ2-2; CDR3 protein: ASSFRQGRTGELF
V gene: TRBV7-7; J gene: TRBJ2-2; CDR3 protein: ASSLFPRGKDTGELF
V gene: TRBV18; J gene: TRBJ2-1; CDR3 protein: ASSWRNEQF
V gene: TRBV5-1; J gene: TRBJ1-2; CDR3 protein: ASSLALTNYGYT
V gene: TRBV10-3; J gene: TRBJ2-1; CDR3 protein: AISESSRNEQF
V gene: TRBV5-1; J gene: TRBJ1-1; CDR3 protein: ASNLLGEGTEAF
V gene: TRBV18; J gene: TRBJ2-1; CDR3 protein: ASSPKHRSNEQF
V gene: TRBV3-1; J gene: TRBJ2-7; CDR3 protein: ASSQKGLQLYEQY
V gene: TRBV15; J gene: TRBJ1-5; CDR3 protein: ATSSRQGYQPQH
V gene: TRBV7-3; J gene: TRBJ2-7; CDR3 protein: ASSLTSKGGEQY
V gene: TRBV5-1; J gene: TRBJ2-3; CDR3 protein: ASSPGTSGVDTQY
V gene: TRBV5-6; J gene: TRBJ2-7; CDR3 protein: ASSLDRAHEQY
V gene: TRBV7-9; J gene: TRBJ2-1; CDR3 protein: ASSPYLNEQF
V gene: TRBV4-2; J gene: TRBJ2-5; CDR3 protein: ASSLERERWETQY
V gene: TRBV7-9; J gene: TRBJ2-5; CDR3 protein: ASSRGTETQH
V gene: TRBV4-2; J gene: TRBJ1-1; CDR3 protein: ASSQDSDRAAF
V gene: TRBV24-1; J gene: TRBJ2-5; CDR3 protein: ATSPGTGGEETQY
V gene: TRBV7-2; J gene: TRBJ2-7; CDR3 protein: ASSPDRYYEHY
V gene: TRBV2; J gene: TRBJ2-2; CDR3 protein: ASSNPTGELF
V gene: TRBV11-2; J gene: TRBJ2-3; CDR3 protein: ASSVDGAGGNTDTQY
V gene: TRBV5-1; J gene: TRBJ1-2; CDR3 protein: ASSLEGRGNDYGYT
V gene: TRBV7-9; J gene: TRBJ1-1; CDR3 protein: ASSPSNDRNTEAF
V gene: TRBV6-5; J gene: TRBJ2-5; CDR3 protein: ASSYGLAQETQY
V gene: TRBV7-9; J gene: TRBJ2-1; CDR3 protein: ASSPTRGVHNEQF
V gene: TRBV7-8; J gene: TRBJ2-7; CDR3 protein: ASSLIFGEQY
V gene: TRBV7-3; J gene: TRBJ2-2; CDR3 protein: ASSFGAHTGELF
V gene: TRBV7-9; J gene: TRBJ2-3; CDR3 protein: ASSLGSPDTQY
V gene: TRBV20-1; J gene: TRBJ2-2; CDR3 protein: CARDGALAPGAGELF
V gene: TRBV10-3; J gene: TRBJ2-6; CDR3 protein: AISESGGSANVLT
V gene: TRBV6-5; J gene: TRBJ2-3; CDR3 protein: ASKSSGTQY
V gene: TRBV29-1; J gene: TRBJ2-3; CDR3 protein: SVVSRGGTDTQY
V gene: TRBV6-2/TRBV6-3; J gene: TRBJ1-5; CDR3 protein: ASRTDPYNQPQH
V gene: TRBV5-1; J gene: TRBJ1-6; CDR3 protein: ASSQDRGVNSPLH
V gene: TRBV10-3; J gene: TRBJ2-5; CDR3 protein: AIGGQGSGETQY
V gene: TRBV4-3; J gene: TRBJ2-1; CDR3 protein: ASSQDTETAIAF
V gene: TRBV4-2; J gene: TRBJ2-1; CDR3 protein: ASSQHGQGSGLTRGYNEQF
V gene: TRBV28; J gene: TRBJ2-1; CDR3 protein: ASSFPSADSYNEQF